This is a list of T cell receptor beta chains from one sample in a study of cytomegalovirus exposure and HLA in healthy donors. Sequenced by immunoSEQ multiplex PCR; TCRdb stores in-frame clones only, minus some. The sample spans 150,000 to 200,000 clones; the ten largest clones claim about 6%. The sample consisted of PBMCs. Receptor source: a man between 25 and 39 years old in good health and CMV-seronegative. Both conserved end residues are trimmed from each CDR3. The D gene is left open where the match is weak.

d_call	v_call	j_call	cdr3_aa
-	TRBV5-1	TRBJ1-1	ASSLEWGQDTEAF
-	TRBV7-2	TRBJ2-5	ASSPTPVQETQY
-	TRBV30	TRBJ2-3	AWSGPGGSRHTQY
TRBD1	TRBV19	TRBJ2-1	ASSQGQGAYNEQF
-	TRBV7-9	TRBJ1-1	ASSLTAGVTEAF
TRBD2	TRBV18	TRBJ2-2	ASSLSPLAGGPDTGELF
TRBD2	TRBV11-2	TRBJ2-3	ASSLVLAGGLYGTDTQY
TRBD1	TRBV4-1	TRBJ2-7	ASSQAHQTGTITYEQY
TRBD1	TRBV7-8	TRBJ2-2	ASSLGVGQGASGSGELF
-	TRBV4-2	TRBJ1-4	ASSQGGGNNEKLF
-	TRBV19	TRBJ2-6	ASQISGANVLT
TRBD1	TRBV5-1	TRBJ1-5	ASSLRTLGQGQRQPQH
-	TRBV4-2	TRBJ1-3	ASSQERGLHSGNTIY
-	TRBV9	TRBJ2-7	ASSVEARDHEQY
TRBD1	TRBV7-9	TRBJ2-7	ASSFERTGNQLRLD
TRBD1	TRBV25-1	TRBJ1-6	ATHSDRASPLH
-	TRBV6-1	TRBJ2-7	ASSDGLGGHYEQY
TRBD1	TRBV7-3	TRBJ1-1	ASSPKGQGTEAF
-	TRBV27	TRBJ1-2	ASRPVGNYGYT
-	TRBV14	TRBJ1-1	ASSQIRVEKAF
TRBD1	TRBV6-5	TRBJ2-7	ASSYSGQGASEQY
-	TRBV10-3	TRBJ1-2	AISELVTGYGYT
-	TRBV7-2	TRBJ1-1	ASQMGAYTEAF
-	TRBV7-9	-	ASSLVGPGDSHEQY
TRBD1	TRBV5-6	TRBJ2-1	ASSPDRGSVKWDEQF
TRBD1	TRBV5-1	TRBJ2-6	ASSPQPPQGAGGANVLT
-	TRBV4-1	TRBJ2-5	ASSQNLLLQWQY
TRBD1	TRBV9	TRBJ1-1	ASSPWTGDTEAF
-	TRBV21-1	TRBJ2-5	ASSNRAKETQY
TRBD1	TRBV4-2	TRBJ1-1	ASSQEGQMNTEAF
TRBD1	TRBV7-2	TRBJ2-1	ASSLRQGWYEQF
-	TRBV9	TRBJ2-2	ASSSPATGSGTGELF
TRBD1	TRBV19	TRBJ1-2	ASSNRDRGSHGYT
-	TRBV5-1	TRBJ1-1	ASSLEPTGINTEAF
-	TRBV5-4	TRBJ2-1	ASSPSLSSYNEQF
-	TRBV5-1	TRBJ1-2	ASSLGVGNYGYT
-	TRBV10-1	TRBJ1-1	ASSEQVLASGTEAF
-	TRBV5-1	TRBJ2-2	ASSAAGNTGELF
-	TRBV5-1	TRBJ2-1	ASSSTTDSYNEQF
TRBD1	TRBV18	TRBJ2-7	ASSPPGATGGEQY
-	TRBV14	TRBJ1-1	ASSHDGGITAF
TRBD1	TRBV6-5	TRBJ2-7	ASSYSRDSYEQY
TRBD1	TRBV7-8	TRBJ1-5	ASSLATGGQGNQPQH
-	TRBV9	TRBJ1-2	ASSARTDNYGYT
-	TRBV19	TRBJ1-1	ASSPSYLVLEAF
-	TRBV6-5	TRBJ2-7	ASSYWRGAYEQY
TRBD1	TRBV6-5	TRBJ2-2	ASRGQGAIGELF
-	TRBV9	TRBJ2-3	ASSWGVAGPDTQY
-	TRBV7-3	TRBJ2-1	ASRNRENEQF
-	TRBV9	TRBJ1-1	ASTETGNTEAF
TRBD2	TRBV7-2	TRBJ2-5	ASSLGPSGGNQETQY
TRBD1	TRBV19	TRBJ2-3	ASSITGVPDTQY
-	TRBV19	TRBJ2-7	ASSTPQGKGLYEQY
-	TRBV5-8	TRBJ1-1	ASSLSGAGNTEAF
TRBD1	TRBV30	TRBJ1-5	AWTEGGQQPQH
TRBD2	TRBV30	TRBJ2-1	AWSPSSGLAGGHNEQF